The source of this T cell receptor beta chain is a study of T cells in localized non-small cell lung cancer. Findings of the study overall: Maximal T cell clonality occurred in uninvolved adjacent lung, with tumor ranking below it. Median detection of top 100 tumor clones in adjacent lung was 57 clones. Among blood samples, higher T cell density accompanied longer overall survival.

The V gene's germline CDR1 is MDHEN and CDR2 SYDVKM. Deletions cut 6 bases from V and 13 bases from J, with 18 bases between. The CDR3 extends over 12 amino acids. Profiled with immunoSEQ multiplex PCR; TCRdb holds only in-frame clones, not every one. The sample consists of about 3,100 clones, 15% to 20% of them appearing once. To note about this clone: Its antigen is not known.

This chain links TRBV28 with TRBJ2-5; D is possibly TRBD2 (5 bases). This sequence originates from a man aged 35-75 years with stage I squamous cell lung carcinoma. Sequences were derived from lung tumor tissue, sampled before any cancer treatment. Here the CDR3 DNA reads TGTGCCAGCAGGCCCAGCGGTGCCCCCCCGTACTTC. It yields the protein CASRPSGAPPYF.